One and the same sample provided the 8 T cell receptor beta chains below, sequenced in a study of regulatory T cells in long-lasting Graves disease. iRepertoire HTBI primers and Arm-PCR of CDR3 regions built TCR beta libraries. Each CDR3 protein is one row after TCRdb ran MiXCR on the multiplex PCR reads. The sample has roughly 300,000 distinct CDR3 sequences, around 23% seen once. This sample's time point: persistent/refractory GD, antithyroid drugs over 5 years with positive TRAb. From PBMCs, RNA was extracted and then used to make the TCR library. The sample was peripheral blood mononuclear cells (PBMCs), taken when the disease was refractory, from a patient treated with antithyroid drugs. The receptor source for this set is a female donor with Graves disease.

V usage is TRBV6-1 and J usage is TRBJ2-3, with D possibly being TRBD2 (5 bases). The CDR3 runs to 14 residues. Germline V CDR1 and CDR2: MNHNS, SASEGT. Trimming pared 3 bases from V and 2 bases from J, leaving 9 bases between. The CDR3 nucleotides are TGTGCCAGCAGTGACGGGGTGTTCACAGATACGCAGTATTTT. It yields the protein CASSDGVFTDTQYF.

This sequence joins TRBV24-1 and TRBJ2-7; D possibly corresponds to TRBD1 (6 bases). Germline assignment: CDR1 KGHDR and CDR2 SFDVKD. This CDR3 is 13 amino acids long. Trimming took 7 bases from V and 3 from J, leaving 12 bases between them. The CDR3 DNA is TGTGCCACCAGCGAGGGACACGACTACGAGCAGTACTTC. As protein: CATSEGHDYEQYF.

The genes are TRBV3-1 and TRBJ2-2; possible D gene TRBD2, 6 bases. The CDR3 runs to 16 residues. Germline loops: CDR1 LGHDT, CDR2 YNNKEL (reference sequence). V was shortened by 1 base and J by 3 bases, with 12 bases between the two germline ends. The CDR3 here is CASSQVGGGYTGELFF. CDR3 DNA: TGTGCCAGCAGCCAAGTTGGGGGAGGATACACCGGGGAGCTGTTTTTT.

A few counts support this clonotype. The V call is TRBV7-9, the J call TRBJ2-7; D is uncertain. Per the germline V gene, CDR1 is SEHNR and CDR2 is FQNEAQ (reference sequence). Between the trimmed V and J ends, which lost 4 bases and 5 bases, there was a span of 9 bases. The CDR3 runs to 12 residues. CDR3 amino acids: CASSSVENEQYF. The CDR3, as DNA: TGTGCCAGCAGCTCGGTGGAAAACGAGCAGTACTTC.

This clonotype was seen many times. The rearrangement links TRBV12-3 or TRBV12-4 to TRBJ2-5, with TRBD2 matching over 9 bases. V lost 3 bases to trimming and J lost 7 bases; unmatched junction nucleotides: 6. The length of the CDR3 is 14 residues. The DNA for the CDR3 is TGTGCCAGCAGTTTGACTAGCGGTGCGTCGACCCAGTACTTC. This gives the protein CASSLTSGASTQYF.

This clonotype has at least ten counts. The genes are TRBV28 and TRBJ2-5, with a possible D match to TRBD2 (6 bases). CDR3 length equals 18 residues. Trimming took 5 bases from V and 1 from J, leaving 23 bases between them. Germline CDR1 and CDR2: MDHEN and SYDVKM. CDR3 nucleotides: TGTGCCAGCAGTCCCCTCCCGGGAGTAACAGGCCTCCAAGAGACCCAGTACTTC. This codes for CASSPLPGVTGLQETQYF.

This clonotype was found many times. V usage is TRBV7-2 and J usage is TRBJ2-7; the D gene is possibly TRBD2 (6 bases). The V end lost 5 bases, the J end lost 0 bases, and 11 bases lay between the germline ends. The CDR3 consists of 14 residues. The germline CDR1 and CDR2 sequences are SGHTA and FQGNSA. The CDR3 reads CASSPGVDSYEQYF. The CDR3 DNA sequence: TGTGCCAGCAGCCCGGGGGTTGACTCCTACGAGCAGTACTTC.

This clonotype was counted a few times. The junction shows a germline mismatch at one end, possibly a read error. The chain carries TRBV18 and TRBJ2-5; 10 bases fit TRBD2. CDR1 and CDR2 from the germline V gene are KGHSH and LQKENI. This CDR3 has 15 amino acids. The CDR3 DNA is TGTGCCAGCTCGGCTGGACTAGCGGCCCAAGAGGCCCAGTACTTC. It is translated as CASSAGLAAQEAQYF.